This TCR beta chain was recorded in a study of Ad26.COV2.S vaccination and SARS-CoV-2 variants. Study overall: Ad26.COV2.S shots went into the muscle once or twice, 56 days apart.

The treatment here: roughly 18 received Ad26.COV2.S at low or high dose, single or two shots; roughly five received placebo; per-sample allocation not given. Sampling happened 63 days after the first vaccine or placebo injection. An Ad26 vector was used to express Wuhan-strain SARS-CoV-2 spike as the vaccine. The V end was cut by 4 bases, the J end by 7 bases, with 19 bases between. The CDR3 is 15 residues long. CDR1 is SEHNR, CDR2 FQNEAQ, per germline (reference sequence). Libraries were prepared by immunoSEQ multiplex PCR; TCRdb keeps only in-frame clonotypes and omits some of them. The repertoire holds 430,000 or so clones, with 89% as singletons.

The chain carries TRBV7-9 and TRBJ2-5; tentative D call: TRBD1 (6 bases). The sequencing used peripheral blood, collected in a trial of Ad26.COV2.S vaccine versus placebo. This sequence originates from a person between 18 and 65 years old who received the Ad26.COV2.S COVID-19 vaccine or a placebo. The CDR3 sequence is CASSSRGTEGGTQYF. CDR3 nucleotides: TGTGCCAGCAGCTCCAGAGGGACCGAAGGGGGGACCCAGTACTTC.